The following is a T cell receptor beta chain sequence with its context. Its antigen is as yet unknown. CDR1 is MDHEN and CDR2 is SYDVKM in the germline V gene. Unmatched junction bases numbered 10, after V lost 2 bases and J lost 5 bases. The CDR3 totals 16 residues. Assay used: immunoSEQ multiplex PCR; TCRdb lists only in-frame clones, some missing. This repertoire shows about 490,000 clones, about 80% found once; its top ten account for approximately 12%. The data are from a study of shared clonotypes between healthy human individuals. In the study overall: In total, the donors were two women and a few men aged 18 to 49. Overall study findings and caveats: Donors were few, which limited the genetic and exposure-history diversity represented.

This receptor was identified in a woman aged 40 to 50 in good health. Some clones in this sample may be carry-over from other donors' samples. The sample was PBMCs. The chain couples TRBV28 to TRBJ2-5; TRBD2 matches at 8 bases. As DNA, the CDR3 is TGTGCCAGCAGTTTAGGACTAGCTCGCTTCAGGGAGACCCAGTACTTC. This sequence encodes CASSLGLARFRETQYF.